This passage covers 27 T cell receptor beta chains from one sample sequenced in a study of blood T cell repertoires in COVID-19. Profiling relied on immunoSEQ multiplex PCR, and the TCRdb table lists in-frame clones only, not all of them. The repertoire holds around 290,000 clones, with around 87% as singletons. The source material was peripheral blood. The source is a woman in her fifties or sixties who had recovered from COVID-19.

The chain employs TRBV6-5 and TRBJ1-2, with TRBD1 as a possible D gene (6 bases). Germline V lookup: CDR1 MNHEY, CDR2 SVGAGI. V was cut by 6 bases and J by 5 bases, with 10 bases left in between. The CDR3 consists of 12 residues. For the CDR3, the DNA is TGTGCCAGCAGCAGGGGAAATTATGGCTACACCTTC. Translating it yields CASSRGNYGYTF.

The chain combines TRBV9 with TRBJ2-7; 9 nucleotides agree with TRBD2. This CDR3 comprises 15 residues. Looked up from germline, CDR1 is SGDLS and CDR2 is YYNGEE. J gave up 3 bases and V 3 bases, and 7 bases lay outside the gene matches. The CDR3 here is CASSGGLAGIYEQYF. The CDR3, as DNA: TGTGCCAGCAGCGGGGGACTAGCCGGAATCTACGAGCAGTACTTC.

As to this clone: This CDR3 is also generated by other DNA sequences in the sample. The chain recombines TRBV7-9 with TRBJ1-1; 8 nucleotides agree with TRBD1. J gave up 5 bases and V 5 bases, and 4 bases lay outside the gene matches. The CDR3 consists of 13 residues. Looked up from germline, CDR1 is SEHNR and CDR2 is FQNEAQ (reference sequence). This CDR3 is CASSPGQGTEAFF. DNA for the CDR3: TGTGCCAGCAGCCCAGGACAGGGAACTGAAGCTTTCTTT.

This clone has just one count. CDR3 loop: CASSWGTSGYNEQFF. CDR3 in DNA: TGCGCCAGCAGCTGGGGGACTAGCGGGTACAATGAGCAGTTCTTC. The chain recombines TRBV5-1 with TRBJ2-1, with 12 bases identical to TRBD2. V lost 3 bases to trimming and J lost 4 bases; unmatched junction nucleotides: 2. The CDR3 loop spans 15 amino acids. CDR1 and CDR2 from the germline V gene are SGHRS and YFSETQ. Drawing the rest from reference TRBV5-1 and TRBJ2-1, the complete variable domain is KAGVTQTPRYLIKTRGQQVTLSCSPISGHRSVSWYQQTPGQGLQFLFEYFSETQRNKGNFPGRFSGRQFSNSRSEMNVSTLELGDSALYLCASSWGTSGYNEQFFGPGTRLTVL.

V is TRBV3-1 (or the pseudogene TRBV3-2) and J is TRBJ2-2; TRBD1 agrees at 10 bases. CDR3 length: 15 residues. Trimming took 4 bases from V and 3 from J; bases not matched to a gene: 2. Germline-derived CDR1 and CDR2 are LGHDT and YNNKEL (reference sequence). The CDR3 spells CASSRQGAHTGELFF. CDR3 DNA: TGTGCCAGCAGCCGACAGGGGGCCCACACCGGGGAGCTGTTTTTT.

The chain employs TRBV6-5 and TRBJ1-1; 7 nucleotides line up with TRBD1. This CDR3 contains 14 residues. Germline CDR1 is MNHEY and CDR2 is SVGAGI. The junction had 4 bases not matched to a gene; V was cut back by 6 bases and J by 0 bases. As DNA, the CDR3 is TGTGCCAGCAGCGACAGGGAGATGAACACTGAAGCTTTCTTT. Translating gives CASSDREMNTEAFF.

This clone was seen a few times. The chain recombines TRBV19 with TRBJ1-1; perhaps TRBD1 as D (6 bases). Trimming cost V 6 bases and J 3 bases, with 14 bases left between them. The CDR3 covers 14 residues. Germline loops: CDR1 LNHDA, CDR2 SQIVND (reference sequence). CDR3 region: CASRTTGPHTEAFF. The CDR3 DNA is TGTGCCAGTAGGACGACAGGACCCCACACTGAAGCTTTCTTT.

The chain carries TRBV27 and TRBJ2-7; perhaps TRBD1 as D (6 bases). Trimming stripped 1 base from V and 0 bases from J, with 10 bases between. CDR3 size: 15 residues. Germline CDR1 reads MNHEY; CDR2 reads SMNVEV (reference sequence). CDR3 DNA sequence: TGTGCCAGCAGTTTATTGGGGGCCAGCTCCTACGAGCAGTACTTC. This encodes CASSLLGASSYEQYF.

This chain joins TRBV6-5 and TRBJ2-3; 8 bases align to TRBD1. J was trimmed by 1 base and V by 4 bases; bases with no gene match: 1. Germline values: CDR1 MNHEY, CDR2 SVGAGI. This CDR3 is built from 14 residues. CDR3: CASSSTGGTDTQYF. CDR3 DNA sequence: TGTGCCAGCAGTTCGACAGGGGGCACAGATACGCAGTATTTT.

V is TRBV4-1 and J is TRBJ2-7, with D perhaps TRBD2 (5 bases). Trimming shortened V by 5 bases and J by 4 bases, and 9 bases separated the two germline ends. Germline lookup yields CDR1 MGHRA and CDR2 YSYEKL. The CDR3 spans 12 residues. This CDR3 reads CASSYQRYEQYF. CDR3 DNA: TGCGCCAGCAGCTATCAGCGGTACGAGCAGTACTTC.

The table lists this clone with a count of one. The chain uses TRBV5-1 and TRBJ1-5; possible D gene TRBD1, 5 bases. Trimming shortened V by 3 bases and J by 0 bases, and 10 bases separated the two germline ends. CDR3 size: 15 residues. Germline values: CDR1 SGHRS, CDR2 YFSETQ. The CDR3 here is CASSSTGHSNQPQHF. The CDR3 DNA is TGCGCCAGCAGCTCCACAGGCCATAGCAATCAGCCCCAGCATTTT.

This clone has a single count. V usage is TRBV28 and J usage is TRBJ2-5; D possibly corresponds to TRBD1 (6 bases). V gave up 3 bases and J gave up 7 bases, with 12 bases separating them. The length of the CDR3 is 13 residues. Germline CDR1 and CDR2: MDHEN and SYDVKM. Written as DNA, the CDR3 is TGTGCCAGCAGTTTGTTGGACAGAGGGACCCAGTACTTC. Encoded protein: CASSLLDRGTQYF.

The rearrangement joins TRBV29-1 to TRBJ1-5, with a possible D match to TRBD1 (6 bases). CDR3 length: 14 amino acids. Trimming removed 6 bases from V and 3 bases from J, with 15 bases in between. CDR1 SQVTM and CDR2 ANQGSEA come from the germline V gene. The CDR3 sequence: CSVASTGPNQPQHF. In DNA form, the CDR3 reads TGCAGCGTCGCCTCGACAGGACCCAATCAGCCCCAGCATTTT. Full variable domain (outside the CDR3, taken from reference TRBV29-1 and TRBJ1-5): SAVISQKPSRDICQRGTSLTIQCQVDSQVTMMFWYRQQPGQSLTLIATANQGSEATYESGFVIDKFPISRPNLTFSTLTVSNMSPEDSSIYLCSVASTGPNQPQHFGDGTRLSIL.

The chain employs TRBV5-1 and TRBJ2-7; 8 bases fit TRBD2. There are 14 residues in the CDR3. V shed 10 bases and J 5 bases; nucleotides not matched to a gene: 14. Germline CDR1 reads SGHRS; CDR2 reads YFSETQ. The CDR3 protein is CASAPQRENDEQYF. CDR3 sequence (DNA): TGCGCCTCTGCTCCCCAGCGGGAGAACGACGAGCAGTACTTC.

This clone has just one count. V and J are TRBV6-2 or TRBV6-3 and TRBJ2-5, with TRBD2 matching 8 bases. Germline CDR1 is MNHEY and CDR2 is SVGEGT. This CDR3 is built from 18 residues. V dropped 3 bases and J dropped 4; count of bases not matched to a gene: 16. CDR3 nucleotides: TGTGCCAGCAGTTATGTACTAGCGGAACCAACCCCGTCAGAGACCCAGTACTTC. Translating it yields CASSYVLAEPTPSETQYF.

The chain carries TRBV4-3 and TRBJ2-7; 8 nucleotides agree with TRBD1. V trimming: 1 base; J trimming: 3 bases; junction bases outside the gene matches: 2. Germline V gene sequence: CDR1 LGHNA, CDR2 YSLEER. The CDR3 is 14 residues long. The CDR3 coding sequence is TGCGCCAGCAGCCAAGGACAGGGGATCTACGAGCAGTACTTC. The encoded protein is CASSQGQGIYEQYF.

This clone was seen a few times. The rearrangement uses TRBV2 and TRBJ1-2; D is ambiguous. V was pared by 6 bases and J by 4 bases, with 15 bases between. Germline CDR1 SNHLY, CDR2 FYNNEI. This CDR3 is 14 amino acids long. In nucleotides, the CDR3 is TGTGCCAGCAGCGTAAATCAGGAGGGCTATGGCTACACCTTC. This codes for CASSVNQEGYGYTF.

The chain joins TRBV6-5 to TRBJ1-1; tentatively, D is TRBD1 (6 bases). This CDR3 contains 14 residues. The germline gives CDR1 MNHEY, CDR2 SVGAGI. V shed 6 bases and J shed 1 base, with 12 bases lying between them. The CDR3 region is CASSWTAKNTEAFF. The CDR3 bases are TGTGCCAGCAGCTGGACAGCAAAGAACACTGAAGCTTTCTTT.

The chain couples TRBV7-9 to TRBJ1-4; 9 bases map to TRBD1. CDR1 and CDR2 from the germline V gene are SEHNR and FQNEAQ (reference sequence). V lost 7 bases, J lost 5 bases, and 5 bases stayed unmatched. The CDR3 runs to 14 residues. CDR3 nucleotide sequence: TGTGCCAGCACCAGGGGACAGGGAAATGAAAAACTGTTTTTT. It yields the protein CASTRGQGNEKLFF.

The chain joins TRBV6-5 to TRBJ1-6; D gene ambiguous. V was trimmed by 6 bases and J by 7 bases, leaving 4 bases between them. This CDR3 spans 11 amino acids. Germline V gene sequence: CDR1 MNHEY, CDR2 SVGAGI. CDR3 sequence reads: CASRLNSPLHF. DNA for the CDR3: TGTGCCAGCAGGCTAAATTCACCCCTCCACTTT.

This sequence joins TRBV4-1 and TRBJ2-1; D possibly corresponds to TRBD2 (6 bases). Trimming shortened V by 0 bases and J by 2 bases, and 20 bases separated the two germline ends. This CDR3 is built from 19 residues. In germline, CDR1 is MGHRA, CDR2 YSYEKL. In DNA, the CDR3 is TGCGCCAGCAGCCAAGAAGTAGCGGCACCGTTGAAAACCTACAATGAGCAGTTCTTC. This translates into CASSQEVAAPLKTYNEQFF.

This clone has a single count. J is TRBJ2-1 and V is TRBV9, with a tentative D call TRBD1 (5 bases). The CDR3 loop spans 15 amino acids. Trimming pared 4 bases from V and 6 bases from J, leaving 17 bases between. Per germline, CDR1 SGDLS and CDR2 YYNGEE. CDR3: CASSPILAGINEQFF. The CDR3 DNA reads TGTGCCAGCAGCCCTATCCTGGCAGGGATCAATGAGCAGTTCTTC.

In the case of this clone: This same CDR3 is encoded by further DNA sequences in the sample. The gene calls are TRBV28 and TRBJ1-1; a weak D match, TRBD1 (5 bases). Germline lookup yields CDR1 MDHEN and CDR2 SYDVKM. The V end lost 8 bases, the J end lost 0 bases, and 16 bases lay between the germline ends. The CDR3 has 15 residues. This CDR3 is CASSLGGGVNTEAFF. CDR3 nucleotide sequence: TGTGCCAGCTCACTCGGGGGGGGTGTGAACACTGAAGCTTTCTTT.

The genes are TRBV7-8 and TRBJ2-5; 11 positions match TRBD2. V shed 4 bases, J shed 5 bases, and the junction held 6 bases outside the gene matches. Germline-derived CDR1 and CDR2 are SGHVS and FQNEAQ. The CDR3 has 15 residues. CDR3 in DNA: TGTGCCAGCAGCTCTAGCGGGGGGTTGTATGAGACCCAGTACTTC. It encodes CASSSSGGLYETQYF.

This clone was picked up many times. The CDR3 loop is CASSFRQSRDWNTEAFF. CDR3 sequence (DNA): TGTGCCAGCAGCTTCCGACAGTCCAGGGATTGGAACACTGAAGCTTTCTTT. The rearrangement links TRBV7-9 to TRBJ1-1, with D tentatively TRBD1 (5 bases). V gave up 3 bases and J gave up 1 base, with 18 bases separating them. Germline loops: CDR1 SEHNR, CDR2 FQNEAQ (reference sequence). This CDR3 spans 17 amino acids. Filled out from reference TRBV7-9 and TRBJ1-1, the complete variable domain reads DTGVSQNPRHKITKRGQNVTFRCDPISEHNRLYWYRQTLGQGPEFLTYFQNEAQLEKSRLLSDRFSAERPKGSFSTLEIQRTEQGDSAMYLCASSFRQSRDWNTEAFFGQGTRLTVV.

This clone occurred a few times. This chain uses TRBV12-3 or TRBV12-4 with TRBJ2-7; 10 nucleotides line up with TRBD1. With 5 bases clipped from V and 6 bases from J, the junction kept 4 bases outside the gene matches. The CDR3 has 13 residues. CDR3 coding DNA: TGTGCCAGCAGTGAGACAGGGGGCTTCGAGCAGTACTTC. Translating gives CASSETGGFEQYF.

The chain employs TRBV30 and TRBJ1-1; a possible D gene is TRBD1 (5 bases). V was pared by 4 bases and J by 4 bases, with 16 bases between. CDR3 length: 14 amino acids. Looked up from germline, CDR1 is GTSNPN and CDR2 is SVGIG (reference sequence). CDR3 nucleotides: TGTGCCTGGAATCAGGGTGAGATTAGCACTGAAGCTTTCTTT. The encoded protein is CAWNQGEISTEAFF.